A single sample gave rise to the 2 T cell receptor beta chains below, sequenced in a study of T cell responses to AZD1222 COVID-19 vaccine. Method: immunoSEQ multiplex PCR; TCRdb's copy keeps in-frame clones and lacks some. This sample has approximately 77,000 clones, with under 95% found just once. The source material was peripheral blood, sampled 28 days after the second AZD1222 dose. The receptors shown here come from an adult who received the AZD1222 COVID-19 vaccine.

The V call is TRBV19, the J call TRBJ2-7, with 9 nucleotides matching TRBD2. The V segment lost 7 bases and the J segment 6 bases; nucleotides outside the gene matches: 13. Germline CDR1 reads LNHDA; CDR2 reads SQIVND (reference sequence). CDR3 length: 15 residues. CDR3 in amino acids: CASTTSGLAGSEQYF. The CDR3 DNA is TGTGCCAGTACGACATCTGGCCTAGCGGGATCCGAGCAGTACTTC.

The chain employs TRBV2 and TRBJ2-1; 9 nucleotides agree with TRBD1. The CDR3 runs to 15 residues. The germline V gene encodes CDR1 SNHLY and CDR2 FYNNEI. Unmatched junction bases numbered 9, after V lost 4 bases and J lost 8 bases. The CDR3 nucleotides read TGTGCCAGCAGTGGATCCGACAGGGGGATTGATGAGCAGTTCTTC. Translation: CASSGSDRGIDEQFF.